What follows are 9 T cell receptor beta chains derived from one specimen sequenced in a study of blood T cell repertoires in COVID-19 (dated by TCRdb to about 2020). Library preparation used the immunoSEQ multiplex PCR assay. TCRdb mirrors the immuneACCESS table, restricted to in-frame sequences. Some clones are absent from its copies; in checked studies, under half trace to an unresolved V gene, and the reason for the others is unknown. This sample comprises 150,000 to 180,000 clones, around 85% of them detected only once. The ten top clones hold 0.63% of the sample. Material for sequencing was peripheral blood. The source of these receptors is a man aged 55-75 years with COVID-19, enrolled during active disease.

This clone turned up a few times. The V gene is TRBV19, the J gene TRBJ2-5; 9 bases are shared with TRBD1. After removal of 6 bases from V and 1 base from J, the junction contained 3 bases not matched to a gene. This CDR3 is 14 amino acids long. The germline V gene encodes CDR1 LNHDA and CDR2 SQIVND (reference sequence). CDR3 sequence: CASRKTGGQETQYF. As DNA, the CDR3 is TGTGCCAGTAGGAAGACAGGGGGCCAAGAGACCCAGTACTTC.

The V call is TRBV5-1, the J call TRBJ2-7, with TRBD2 identical over 8 bases. Losses at the gene ends were 4 bases for V and 0 bases for J; bases not matched to a gene: 6. Germline CDR1 reads SGHRS; CDR2 reads YFSETQ. The CDR3 has 15 residues. For the CDR3, the DNA is TGCGCCAGCAGCGTTAGCGGGGAAACCTCCTACGAGCAGTACTTC. Its protein is CASSVSGETSYEQYF.

This chain uses TRBV25-1 with TRBJ1-3; D remains unclear. V shed 4 bases and J shed 4 bases, with 8 bases lying between them. The CDR3 totals 13 residues. CDR1 is MGHDK and CDR2 is SYGVNS in the germline V gene. Here the CDR3 reads CASSVAAGNTIYF. The CDR3 coding sequence is TGTGCCAGCAGTGTGGCAGCGGGAAACACCATATATTTT.

The chain employs TRBV18 and TRBJ2-5; the D gene is possibly TRBD1 (6 bases). The germline CDR1 and CDR2 sequences are KGHSH and LQKENI. The V gene lost 2 bases and the J gene lost 7 bases, with 23 bases spanning the gap. This CDR3 contains 17 residues. CDR3 sequence: CASSPGFGTLIGGTQYF. The CDR3 nucleotides read TGTGCCAGCTCACCAGGGTTCGGGACATTAATAGGTGGGACCCAGTACTTC.

The V and J genes are TRBV7-9 and TRBJ1-2; no clear D. The V gene lost 5 bases and the J gene lost 8 bases, with 9 bases spanning the gap. This CDR3 spans 11 amino acids. CDR1 is SEHNR, CDR2 FQNEAQ, per germline (reference sequence). As DNA, the CDR3 is TGTGCCAGCAGCCCGAGCTTAGGCTACACCTTC. Translating it yields CASSPSLGYTF.

This rearrangement joins TRBV6-5 to TRBJ2-7; 8 bases agree with TRBD1. This CDR3 comprises 15 residues. The germline gives CDR1 MNHEY, CDR2 SVGAGI. V was clipped by 5 bases and J by 3 bases; unmatched bases: 9. The CDR3 nucleotides read TGTGCCAGCAGTAGCCCGGGACAGGTATACTACGAGCAGTACTTC. Translated: CASSSPGQVYYEQYF.

Written as DNA, the CDR3 is TGTGCCAGCAGTTCATCCCAGTTGACCTGGGACAGACGCAACTATGGCTACACCTTC. Its protein product is CASSSSQLTWDRRNYGYTF. The rearrangement joins TRBV28 to TRBJ1-2, with TRBD1 matching 7 bases. The trim removed 4 bases at V and 2 bases at J, leaving 19 bases unmatched. There are 19 residues in the CDR3. From germline, CDR1 is MDHEN and CDR2 SYDVKM.

This clone has more than one count but fewer than ten. This chain links TRBV18 with TRBJ1-5; 7 nucleotides match TRBD1. Trimming took 5 bases from V and 3 from J; bases not matched to a gene: 10. CDR1 and CDR2 (germline): KGHSH, LQKENI. This CDR3 has 16 residues. CDR3 nucleotides: TGTGCCAGCTCAGAGAGCCCGGACAGGTTCAATCAGCCCCAGCATTTT. The encoded protein is CASSESPDRFNQPQHF.

The V call is TRBV11-3, the J call TRBJ2-2, with 7 bases fitting TRBD2. V lost 5 bases and J lost 0; bases outside the gene matches: 3. Germline CDR1 and CDR2: SGHNT and YENEEA. The CDR3 has 15 residues. CDR3 residues: CASSKAGTNTGELFF. In DNA, the CDR3 is TGTGCCAGCAGCAAAGCGGGAACGAACACCGGGGAGCTGTTTTTT.